A selection of T cell receptor beta chains follows, all from one sample in a study of naive and memory T cell subsets. TCRdb passed the UMI-ligation and nested PCR reads through MiXCR, listing each CDR3 protein once. Among approximately 82,000 distinct CDR3 sequences listed, more than 6.5% were seen once. Sequencing input: central memory CD4+ T cells from blood. These receptors were taken from a human donor in good health. Both conserved end residues are part of each CDR3. The D gene is left open where the match is weak. Where a row states a size, it is once, few, many or the class of an expanded clone; other rows omit it.

d_gene	abundance	v_gene	j_gene	CDR3aa	CDR3nt
TRBD1	NA	TRBV27	TRBJ1-4	CASSRGQGSVSNEKLFF	TGTGCCAGCAGTCGAGGACAGGGAAGTGTCTCTAATGAAAAACTGTTTTTT
NA	many	TRBV7-2	TRBJ1-1	CASSLSAEAFF	TGTGCCAGCAGCCTCTCGGCTGAAGCTTTCTTT
TRBD2	many	TRBV24-1	TRBJ2-2	CATSHRAGYTGELFF	TGTGCCACCAGTCACCGAGCGGGATACACCGGGGAGCTGTTTTTT
NA	many	TRBV30	TRBJ1-1	CAWSVLNTEAFF	TGTGCCTGGAGTGTCCTGAACACTGAAGCTTTCTTT
NA	many	TRBV3-1	TRBJ1-3	CASSQDGGNTIYF	TGTGCCAGCAGCCAAGATGGCGGAAACACCATATATTTT
NA	many	TRBV4-3	TRBJ2-3	CASSQDGQGRTDTQYF	TGCGCCAGCAGCCAAGACGGTCAGGGGCGCACAGATACGCAGTATTTT
TRBD1	many	TRBV25-1	TRBJ2-1	CASSDEGQGVYNEQFF	TGTGCCAGCAGTGATGAAGGACAGGGGGTCTACAATGAGCAGTTCTTC
NA	NA	TRBV7-2	TRBJ1-6	CASVRSSYNSPLHF	TGTGCCAGTGTCAGGAGCTCCTATAATTCACCCCTCCACTTT
NA	NA	TRBV7-9	TRBJ1-3	CASSLRTETFSGNTIYF	TGTGCCAGCAGCTTAAGGACAGAGACCTTCTCTGGAAACACCATATATTTT
TRBD1	many	TRBV18	TRBJ1-1	CASSLLPDRAEAFF	TGTGCCAGCTCCCTCCTGCCGGACAGGGCTGAAGCTTTCTTT
NA	many	TRBV28	TRBJ1-2	CASSFTGNYGYTF	TGTGCCAGCAGTTTTACAGGGAACTATGGCTACACCTTC
NA	NA	TRBV30	TRBJ1-1	CAWSTNTEAFF	TGTGCCTGGAGTACCAACACTGAAGCTTTCTTT
TRBD1	NA	TRBV27	TRBJ1-6	CASSFRTGLGSPLHF	TGTGCCAGCAGTTTCAGGACAGGGCTAGGATCACCCCTCCACTTT
NA	NA	TRBV12-3/TRBV12-4	TRBJ2-7	CASSDTKGSYEQYF	TGTGCCAGCAGTGACACCAAGGGGTCCTACGAGCAGTACTTC
NA	few	TRBV7-7	TRBJ2-3	CASSKSDAGTADTQYF	TGTGCTAGCAGCAAATCGGATGCGGGGACCGCAGATACGCAGTATTTT
NA	many	TRBV6-1	TRBJ1-5	CASSEVGNSGQPQHF	TGTGCCAGCAGTGAAGTCGGGAATAGCGGTCAGCCCCAGCATTTT
NA	few	TRBV28	TRBJ1-2	CASSFRARAGYGYTF	TGTGCCAGCAGTTTCCGGGCGCGGGCAGGCTATGGCTACACCTTC
NA	NA	TRBV6-5	TRBJ2-1	CASSRRPAPYNEQFF	TGTGCCAGCAGCCGGCGGCCAGCCCCCTACAATGAGCAGTTCTTC
TRBD1	many	TRBV7-3	TRBJ2-1	CASSLVGGGQMINNEQFF	TGTGCCAGCAGCTTAGTTGGTGGGGGACAGATGATAAACAATGAGCAGTTCTTC
TRBD1	many	TRBV5-1	TRBJ2-7	CASSLQGVYEQYF	TGCGCCAGCAGCTTACAGGGGGTCTACGAGCAGTACTTC
NA	many	TRBV6-6	TRBJ1-5	CASSYDGGQPQHF	TGTGCCAGCAGTTACGACGGGGGGCAGCCCCAGCATTTT
NA	many	TRBV3-1	TRBJ1-3	CASSHAKAGNTIYF	TGTGCCAGCAGCCACGCCAAAGCTGGAAACACCATATATTTT
NA	many	TRBV12-3/TRBV12-4	TRBJ1-5	CASSLWGNNQPQHF	TGTGCCAGCAGTTTATGGGGGAACAATCAGCCCCAGCATTTT
NA	many	TRBV7-9	TRBJ1-1	CASGSGTTNTEAFF	TGTGCCAGCGGATCCGGGACAACGAACACTGAAGCTTTCTTT
TRBD2	NA	TRBV5-1	TRBJ2-7	CASSLVAGGYEQYF	TGCGCCAGCAGCTTGGTAGCGGGAGGGTACGAGCAGTACTTC
NA	many	TRBV7-2	TRBJ1-4	CASSFRATTNEKLFF	TGTGCCAGCAGCTTTAGAGCTACAACTAATGAAAAACTGTTTTTT
NA	many	TRBV30	TRBJ1-1	CACMYRASGGAEAFF	TGTGCCTGCATGTACCGGGCCTCAGGAGGGGCTGAAGCTTTCTTT
NA	NA	TRBV29-1	TRBJ2-1	CSVEDKSNEQFF	TGCAGCGTTGAAGACAAGAGCAATGAGCAGTTCTTC
TRBD2	many	TRBV30	TRBJ2-7	CASTTSGRNRQYF	TGTGCCTCGACGACTAGCGGGAGAAATCGGCAGTACTTC
NA	many	TRBV7-9	TRBJ1-1	CASSRDPENTEAFF	TGTGCCAGCAGCAGGGACCCAGAGAACACTGAAGCTTTCTTT
NA	NA	TRBV18	TRBJ2-1	CASSPVGLLNEQFF	TGTGCCAGCTCACCCGTGGGACTCCTCAATGAGCAGTTCTTC
NA	many	TRBV7-6	TRBJ1-6	CASSLSAGGSLHF	TGTGCCAGCAGCTTAAGCGCCGGGGGATCCCTCCACTTT
TRBD1	many	TRBV12-3/TRBV12-4	TRBJ2-3	CASSPDRVGTDTQYF	TGTGCCAGCAGTCCGGACAGGGTGGGCACAGATACGCAGTATTTT
NA	few	TRBV6-2/TRBV6-3	TRBJ2-3	CASSNGDTDTQYF	TGTGCCAGCAGCAACGGAGACACAGATACGCAGTATTTT
NA	few	TRBV7-8	TRBJ2-2	CASSISGADTGELFF	TGTGCCAGCAGCATTAGCGGAGCTGACACCGGGGAGCTGTTTTTT
NA	many	TRBV14	TRBJ2-7	CASSQGPGLYF	TGTGCCAGCAGCCAAGGGCCAGGGCTGTACTTC
TRBD1	many	TRBV5-5	TRBJ2-2	CASSWDRVTGELFF	TGTGCCAGCAGCTGGGACAGGGTAACCGGGGAGCTGTTTTTT
TRBD1	NA	TRBV20-1	TRBJ1-1	CSAGQGGTEAFF	TGCAGTGCGGGACAGGGAGGCACTGAAGCTTTCTTT
TRBD1	few	TRBV7-2	TRBJ2-1	CASSPETGPVSYNEQFF	TGTGCCAGCAGCCCAGAGACAGGGCCCGTATCCTACAATGAGCAGTTCTTC
TRBD1	few	TRBV19	TRBJ1-1	CASSTKRTGNTEAFF	TGTGCCAGTAGTACTAAACGGACAGGGAACACTGAAGCTTTCTTT
TRBD1	many	TRBV6-1	TRBJ1-5	CASRDRGGGNQPQHF	TGTGCCAGCAGGGACAGGGGCGGTGGCAATCAGCCCCAGCATTTT
TRBD1	many	TRBV5-8	TRBJ1-6	CASSMTRGKNSPLHF	TGTGCCAGCAGTATGACCAGGGGGAAAAATTCACCCCTCCACTTT
NA	NA	TRBV28	TRBJ2-7	CASSERGEYEQYF	TGTGCCAGCAGTGAAAGGGGGGAATACGAGCAGTACTTC
NA	NA	TRBV4-2	TRBJ2-7	CASSQDRTRVPYEQYF	TGTGCCAGCAGCCAAGATAGGACCAGGGTCCCCTACGAGCAGTACTTC
TRBD1	many	TRBV7-9	TRBJ2-7	CASSFRIGQGNDVYEQYF	TGTGCCAGCAGCTTTAGGATAGGACAGGGCAACGACGTCTACGAGCAGTACTTC
NA	many	TRBV7-2	TRBJ2-3	CASSLRELSTDTQYF	TGTGCCAGCAGCTTACGGGAATTAAGCACAGATACGCAGTATTTT
NA	NA	TRBV7-2	TRBJ2-3	CASSLDLRDTQYF	TGTGCCAGCAGCCTCGACCTTCGGGATACGCAGTATTTT
TRBD1	NA	TRBV11-2	TRBJ1-2	CASRQGASYGYTF	TGTGCCTCGAGGCAGGGGGCCAGTTATGGCTACACCTTC
NA	many	TRBV4-3	TRBJ2-1	CASSQAGVFGEQFF	TGCGCCAGCAGCCAAGCCGGGGTCTTCGGTGAGCAGTTCTTC
NA	many	TRBV25-1	TRBJ1-1	CASSRIGRVTEAFF	TGTGCCAGCAGCCGAATCGGCAGGGTCACTGAAGCTTTCTTT